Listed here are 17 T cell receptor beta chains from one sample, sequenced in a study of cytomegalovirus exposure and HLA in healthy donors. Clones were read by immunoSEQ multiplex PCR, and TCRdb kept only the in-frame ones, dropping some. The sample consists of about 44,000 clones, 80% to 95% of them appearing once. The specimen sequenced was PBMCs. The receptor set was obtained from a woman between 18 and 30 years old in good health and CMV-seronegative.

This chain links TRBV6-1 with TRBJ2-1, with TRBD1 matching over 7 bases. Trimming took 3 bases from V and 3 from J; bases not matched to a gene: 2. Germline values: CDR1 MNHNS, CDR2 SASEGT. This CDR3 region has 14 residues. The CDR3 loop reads CASSEGTDYNEQFF. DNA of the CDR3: TGTGCCAGCAGTGAGGGGACAGACTACAATGAGCAGTTCTTC.

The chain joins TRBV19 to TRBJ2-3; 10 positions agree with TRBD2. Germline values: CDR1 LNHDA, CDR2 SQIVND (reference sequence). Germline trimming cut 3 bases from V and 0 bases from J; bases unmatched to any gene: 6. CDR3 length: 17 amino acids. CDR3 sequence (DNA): TGTGCCAGTAGTATTATGGGAGCGGGGGGGAGCACAGATACGCAGTATTTT. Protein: CASSIMGAGGSTDTQYF.

The CDR3 DNA sequence: TGCGCCAGCAGCTTGGTAACAGGGCTTTCTTCTGGGGCCAACGTCCTGACTTTC. It codes for CASSLVTGLSSGANVLTF. The gene calls are TRBV5-1 and TRBJ2-6, with a tentative D call TRBD1 (6 bases). The CDR3 loop spans 18 amino acids. Germline V gene lookup returns CDR1 SGHRS and CDR2 YFSETQ. V shed 0 bases and J shed 1 base, with 14 bases lying between them.

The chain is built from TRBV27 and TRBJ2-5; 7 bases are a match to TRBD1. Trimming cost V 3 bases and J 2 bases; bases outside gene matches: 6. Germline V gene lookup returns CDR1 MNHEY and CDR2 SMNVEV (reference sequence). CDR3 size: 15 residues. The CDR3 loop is CASSFIGTDQETQYF. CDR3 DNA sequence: TGTGCCAGCAGTTTTATCGGGACAGATCAAGAGACCCAGTACTTC.

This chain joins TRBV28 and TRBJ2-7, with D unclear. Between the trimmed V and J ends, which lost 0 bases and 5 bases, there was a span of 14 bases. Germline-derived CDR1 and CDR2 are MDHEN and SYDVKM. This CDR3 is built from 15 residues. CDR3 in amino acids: CASSLWGAKGDEQYF. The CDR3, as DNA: TGTGCCAGCAGTTTATGGGGTGCTAAAGGAGACGAGCAGTACTTC.

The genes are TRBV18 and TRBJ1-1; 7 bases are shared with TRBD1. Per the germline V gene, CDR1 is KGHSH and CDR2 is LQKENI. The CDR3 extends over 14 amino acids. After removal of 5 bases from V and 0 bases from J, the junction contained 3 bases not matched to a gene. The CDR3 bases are TGTGCCAGCTCAGGACAGGAAATGAACACTGAAGCTTTCTTT. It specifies CASSGQEMNTEAFF.

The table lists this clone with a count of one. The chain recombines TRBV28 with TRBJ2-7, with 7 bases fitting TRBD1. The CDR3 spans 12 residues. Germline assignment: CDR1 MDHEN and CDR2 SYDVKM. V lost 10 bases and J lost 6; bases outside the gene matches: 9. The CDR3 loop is CAISTGVGEQYF. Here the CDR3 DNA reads TGTGCCATTTCAACAGGGGTGGGCGAGCAGTACTTC.

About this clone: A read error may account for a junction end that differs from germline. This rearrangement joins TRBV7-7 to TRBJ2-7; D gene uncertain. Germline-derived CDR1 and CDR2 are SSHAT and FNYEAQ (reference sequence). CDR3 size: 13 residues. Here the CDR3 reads CASSLQVGYEQYF. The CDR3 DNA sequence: TGTGCTAGCAGCTTGCAGGTGGGCTACGAGCAGTACTTC. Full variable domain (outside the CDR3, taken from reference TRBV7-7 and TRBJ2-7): GAGVSQSPRYKVTKRGQDVTLRCDPISSHATLYWYQQALGQGPEFLTYFNYEAQPDKSGLPSDRFSAERPEGSISTLTIQRTEQRDSAMYRCASSLQVGYEQYFGPGTRLTVT.

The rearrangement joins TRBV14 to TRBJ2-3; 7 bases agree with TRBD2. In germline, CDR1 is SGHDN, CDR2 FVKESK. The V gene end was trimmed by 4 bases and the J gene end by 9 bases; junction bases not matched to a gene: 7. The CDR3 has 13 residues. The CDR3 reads CASSLPGLKTQYF. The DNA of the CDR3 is TGTGCCAGCAGCCTACCGGGACTAAAGACGCAGTATTTT.

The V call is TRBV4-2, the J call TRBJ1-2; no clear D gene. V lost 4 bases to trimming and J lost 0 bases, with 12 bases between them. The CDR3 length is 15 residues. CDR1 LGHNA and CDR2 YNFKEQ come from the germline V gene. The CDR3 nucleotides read TGTGCCAGCAGCCCCACCTTAACAGCTAACTATGGCTACACCTTC. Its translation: CASSPTLTANYGYTF.

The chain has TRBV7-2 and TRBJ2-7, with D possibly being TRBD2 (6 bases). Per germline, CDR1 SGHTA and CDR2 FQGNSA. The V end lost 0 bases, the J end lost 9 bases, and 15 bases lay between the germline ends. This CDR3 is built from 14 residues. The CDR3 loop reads CASSLATAPRGQYF. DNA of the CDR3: TGTGCCAGCAGCTTAGCGACAGCACCGCGGGGGCAGTACTTC. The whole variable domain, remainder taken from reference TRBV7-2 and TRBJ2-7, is GAGVSQSPSNKVTEKGKDVELRCDPISGHTALYWYRQSLGQGLEFLIYFQGNSAPDKSGLPSDRFSAERTGGSVSTLTIQRTQQEDSAVYLCASSLATAPRGQYFGPGTRLTVT.

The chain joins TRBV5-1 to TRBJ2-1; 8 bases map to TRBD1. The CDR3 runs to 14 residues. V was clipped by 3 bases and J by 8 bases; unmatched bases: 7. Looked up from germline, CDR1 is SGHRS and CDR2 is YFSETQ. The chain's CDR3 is CASSSGQGGDEQFF. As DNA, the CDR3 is TGCGCCAGCAGCTCCGGACAGGGCGGAGATGAGCAGTTCTTC. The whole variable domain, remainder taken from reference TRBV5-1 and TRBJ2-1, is KAGVTQTPRYLIKTRGQQVTLSCSPISGHRSVSWYQQTPGQGLQFLFEYFSETQRNKGNFPGRFSGRQFSNSRSEMNVSTLELGDSALYLCASSSGQGGDEQFFGPGTRLTVL.

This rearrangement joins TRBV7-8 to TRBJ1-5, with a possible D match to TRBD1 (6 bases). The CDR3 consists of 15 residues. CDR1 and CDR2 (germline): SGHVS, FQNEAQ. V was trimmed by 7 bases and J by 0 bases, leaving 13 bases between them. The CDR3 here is CASTPTGNSNQPQHF. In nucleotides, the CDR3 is TGTGCCAGCACCCCGACAGGCAATAGCAATCAGCCCCAGCATTTT.

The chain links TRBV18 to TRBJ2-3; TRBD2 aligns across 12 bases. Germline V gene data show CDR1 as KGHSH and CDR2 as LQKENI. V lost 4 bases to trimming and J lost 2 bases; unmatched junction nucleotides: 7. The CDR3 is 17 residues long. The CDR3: CASSHRGLAGSTDTQYF. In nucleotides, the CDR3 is TGTGCCAGCTCACATCGGGGACTAGCGGGTTCCACAGATACGCAGTATTTT. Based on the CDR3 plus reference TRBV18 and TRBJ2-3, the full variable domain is NAGVMQNPRHLVRRRGQEARLRCSPMKGHSHVYWYRQLPEEGLKFMVYLQKENIIDESGMPKERFSAEFPKEGPSILRIQQVVRGDSAAYFCASSHRGLAGSTDTQYFGPGTRLTVL.

This CDR3 reads CASSYGGQMNTEAFF. The CDR3 bases are TGTGCCAGCAGTTATGGGGGACAGATGAACACTGAAGCTTTCTTT. The chain couples TRBV27 to TRBJ1-1; 7 positions match TRBD1. Germline trimming cut 4 bases from V and 0 bases from J; bases unmatched to any gene: 5. The CDR3 sequence is 15 residues long. Germline V CDR1 and CDR2: MNHEY, SMNVEV (reference sequence).

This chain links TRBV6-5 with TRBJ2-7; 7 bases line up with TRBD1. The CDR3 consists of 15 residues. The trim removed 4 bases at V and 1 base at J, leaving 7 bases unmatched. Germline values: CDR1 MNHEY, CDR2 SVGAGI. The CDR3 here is CASSSPGQLSYEQYF. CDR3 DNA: TGTGCCAGCAGTTCCCCGGGACAGCTATCCTACGAGCAGTACTTC.

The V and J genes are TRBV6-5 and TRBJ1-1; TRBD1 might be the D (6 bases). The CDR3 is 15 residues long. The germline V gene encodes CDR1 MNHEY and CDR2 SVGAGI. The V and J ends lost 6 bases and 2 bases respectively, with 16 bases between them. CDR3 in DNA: TGTGCCAGCAGGGTAACAGACAGGTATAACACTGAAGCTTTCTTT. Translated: CASRVTDRYNTEAFF.